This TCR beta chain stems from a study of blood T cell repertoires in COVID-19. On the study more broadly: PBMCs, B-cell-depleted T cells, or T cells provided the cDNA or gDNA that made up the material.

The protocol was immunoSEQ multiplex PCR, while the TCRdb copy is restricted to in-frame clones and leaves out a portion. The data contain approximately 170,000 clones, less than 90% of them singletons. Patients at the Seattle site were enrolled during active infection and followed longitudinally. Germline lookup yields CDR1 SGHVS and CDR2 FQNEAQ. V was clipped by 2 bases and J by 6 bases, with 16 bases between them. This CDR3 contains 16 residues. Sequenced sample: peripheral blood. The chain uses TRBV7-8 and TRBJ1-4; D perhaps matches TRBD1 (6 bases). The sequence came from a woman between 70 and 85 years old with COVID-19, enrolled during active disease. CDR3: CASSLWSRGADEKLFF. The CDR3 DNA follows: TGTGCCAGCAGCTTATGGAGTCGGGGGGCGGATGAAAAACTGTTTTTT. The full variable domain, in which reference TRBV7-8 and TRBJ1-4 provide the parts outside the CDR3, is GAGVSQSPRYKVAKRGQDVALRCDPISGHVSLFWYQQALGQGPEFLTYFQNEAQLDKSGLPSDRFFAERPEGSVSTLKIQRTQQEDSAVYLCASSLWSRGADEKLFFGSGTQLSVL.